This passage covers 29 T cell receptor beta chains from one sample sequenced in a study of shared clonotypes between healthy human individuals. Some clones are missing from TCRdb's copy, which holds only in-frame ones; the method was immunoSEQ multiplex PCR. Found here are under 650,000 clones, about 96% of them singletons; the top ten hold 0.05% to 0.07%. Sequenced input: naive CD4+ T cells sorted from blood. As to subset: CD45RA+ positively selected. The source of these receptors is a woman in her 30s in good health.

The chain has TRBV7-9 and TRBJ2-7; D perhaps matches TRBD1 (6 bases). From germline, CDR1 is SEHNR and CDR2 FQNEAQ (reference sequence). V gave up 0 bases and J gave up 2 bases, with 14 bases separating them. The CDR3 extends over 16 amino acids. The CDR3 is CASSLAPRDTTYEQYF. In DNA, the CDR3 is TGTGCCAGCAGCTTAGCCCCTAGGGACACAACCTACGAGCAGTACTTC. The variable domain in full, with the rest retrieved from reference TRBV7-9 and TRBJ2-7, is DTGVSQNPRHKITKRGQNVTFRCDPISEHNRLYWYRQTLGQGPEFLTYFQNEAQLEKSRLLSDRFSAERPKGSFSTLEIQRTEQGDSAMYLCASSLAPRDTTYEQYFGPGTRLTVT.

V and J are TRBV2 and TRBJ1-5; a weak D match, TRBD1 (6 bases). Germline V gives CDR1 SNHLY, CDR2 FYNNEI. Trimming removed 4 bases from V and 6 bases from J, with 10 bases in between. The CDR3 sequence is 13 residues long. CDR3 amino acids: CASSGRGGQPQHF. The CDR3 DNA reads as TGTGCCAGCAGTGGGAGGGGGGGTCAGCCCCAGCATTTT.

The chain is built from TRBV11-2 and TRBJ1-1, with 7 bases lining up with TRBD1. This CDR3 has 15 residues. Trimming cost V 5 bases and J 0 bases; bases outside gene matches: 6. Germline assignment: CDR1 SGHAT and CDR2 FQNNGV. The CDR3 DNA follows: TGTGCCAGCAGCCCCAGACAGGGTTTGAACACTGAAGCTTTCTTT. Translated, it gives CASSPRQGLNTEAFF.

The chain links TRBV10-2 to TRBJ2-2; 13 bases map to TRBD2. The junction had 15 bases not matched to a gene; V was cut back by 10 bases and J by 1 base. The CDR3 has 19 residues. The V gene's germline CDR1 is WSHSY and CDR2 SAAADI. CDR3 coding DNA: TGCGCCACCGCAAGGGGTCCCGGGACTAGCGGGAAGAACACCGGGGAGCTGTTTTTT. Its translation: CATARGPGTSGKNTGELFF.

This chain connects TRBV29-1 to TRBJ2-5; TRBD1 matches 8 bases. The end of the DNA aligns better with TRBJ2-7, so the J call may be wrong. The CDR3 covers 14 residues. Germline loops: CDR1 SQVTM, CDR2 ANQGSEA. Written as DNA, the CDR3 is TGCAGCGCAGGACAGGGCCTCCTCTCCTACGAGCAGTACTTC. Translated: CSAGQGLLSYEQYF.

The chain is built from TRBV4-1 and TRBJ2-1; D could derive from TRBD1 or TRBD2 (5 bases each). CDR1 MGHRA and CDR2 YSYEKL come from the germline V gene. This CDR3 contains 16 residues. Trimming removed 4 bases at V and 0 bases at J, with 13 bases between. The CDR3 DNA follows: TGCGCCAGCAGCCCCCTGGGACGGCGCTCCTACAATGAGCAGTTCTTC. Amino acids: CASSPLGRRSYNEQFF.

J is TRBJ2-2 and V is TRBV5-1; 9 nucleotides align to TRBD2. CDR1 and CDR2 (germline): SGHRS, YFSETQ. The CDR3 spans 17 residues. V shed 1 base and J 2 bases; nucleotides not matched to a gene: 6. This CDR3 reads CASSLSLAGTNTGELFF. CDR3 coding DNA: TGCGCCAGCAGCTTGTCTCTAGCGGGAACCAACACCGGGGAGCTGTTTTTT.

V usage is TRBV6-7 and J usage is TRBJ2-5; 12 positions match TRBD2. TRBV6-7 is assigned to the ORF class and has an uncertain function. There are 17 residues in the CDR3. The J segment lost 4 bases and the V segment lost 8 bases, leaving 14 bases of the junction unmatched. This chain's CDR3 is CASPRGLAGTFGETQYF. In nucleotides, the CDR3 is TGTGCCAGCCCCCGCGGACTAGCGGGAACGTTCGGAGAGACCCAGTACTTC.

The J gene is TRBJ1-2, the V gene TRBV6-4; D ambiguous. This CDR3 spans 11 amino acids. Between the trimmed V and J ends, which lost 8 bases and 1 base, there was a span of 5 bases. Germline V gene data show CDR1 as MRHNA and CDR2 as SNTAGT. DNA of the CDR3: TGTGCCAGCCGGGGTAACTATGGCTACACCTTC. Encoded protein: CASRGNYGYTF.

The gene calls are TRBV28 and TRBJ1-2, with 10 bases lining up with TRBD1. The CDR3 covers 13 residues. V lost 6 bases and J lost 5; bases outside the gene matches: 3. CDR1 MDHEN and CDR2 SYDVKM come from the germline V gene. CDR3: CASRDRGLYGYTF. CDR3 sequence (DNA): TGTGCCAGCAGAGACAGGGGGCTGTATGGCTACACCTTC.

On this clone itself: Sequence at one end of the junction differs from germline and may be a read error. This sequence joins TRBV28 and TRBJ2-5, with D tentatively TRBD1 or TRBD2 (5 bases each). Looked up from germline, CDR1 is MDHEN and CDR2 is SYDVKM. This CDR3 is 11 amino acids long. CDR3 loop: CASSSHGLGDF. The CDR3 nucleotides read TGTGCCAGCAGTTCACACGGATTGGGGGACTTC.

The chain couples TRBV4-1 to TRBJ2-7; 7 bases are shared with TRBD2. Germline CDR1 and CDR2: MGHRA and YSYEKL. The CDR3 is 16 residues long. The junction had 8 bases not matched to a gene; V was cut back by 3 bases and J by 0 bases. The CDR3 bases are TGCGCCAGCAGCCAGCCCCTTAGCGGGTACTCCTACGAGCAGTACTTC. The encoded protein is CASSQPLSGYSYEQYF.

The genes are TRBV18 and TRBJ2-7, with 7 nucleotides matching TRBD2. The V and J ends lost 3 bases and 4 bases, in that order; junction bases with no gene match: 12. The germline gives CDR1 KGHSH, CDR2 LQKENI. CDR3 size: 16 residues. The CDR3 protein is CASSPPSGTGRYEQYF. The CDR3 DNA reads as TGTGCCAGCTCACCGCCTAGCGGTACAGGTCGATACGAGCAGTACTTC.

This chain uses TRBV9 with TRBJ2-1, with TRBD2 matching 7 bases. V shed 0 bases and J 12 bases; nucleotides not matched to a gene: 15. This CDR3 is built from 16 residues. CDR1 is SGDLS, CDR2 YYNGEE, per germline. CDR3 protein: CASSVAAGAGELGQFF. The CDR3 DNA reads TGTGCCAGCAGCGTAGCCGCCGGGGCGGGAGAGTTAGGGCAGTTCTTC.

The CDR3 sequence: CASSPGTGITYEQYF. CDR3 sequence (DNA): TGTGCCAGCTCACCAGGGACAGGTATAACCTACGAGCAGTACTTC. The J gene is TRBJ2-7, the V gene TRBV18; TRBD1 matches at 8 bases. Trimming took 2 bases from V and 2 from J; bases not matched to a gene: 5. CDR3 length: 15 amino acids. Germline V gene lookup returns CDR1 KGHSH and CDR2 LQKENI. The full variable domain, its missing parts supplied by reference TRBV18 and TRBJ2-7, is NAGVMQNPRHLVRRRGQEARLRCSPMKGHSHVYWYRQLPEEGLKFMVYLQKENIIDESGMPKERFSAEFPKEGPSILRIQQVVRGDSAAYFCASSPGTGITYEQYFGPGTRLTVT.

This chain joins TRBV19 and TRBJ2-1, with TRBD2 matching over 10 bases. Germline V gene lookup returns CDR1 LNHDA and CDR2 SQIVND (reference sequence). Trimming at V came to 1 base and at J to 6 bases, leaving 9 bases not matched to a gene. This CDR3 spans 17 amino acids. The CDR3 DNA is TGTGCCAGTAGTATAGTCGGAGCTAGCGGGAGAGTCAATGAGCAGTTCTTC. Amino acid sequence: CASSIVGASGRVNEQFF.

The CDR3 coding sequence is TGTGCCAGCAGCCCCCAGTTCTACGAGCAGTACTTC. Residues: CASSPQFYEQYF. This chain joins TRBV7-9 and TRBJ2-7; D is undetermined. CDR3 size: 12 residues. CDR1 and CDR2 (germline): SEHNR, FQNEAQ (reference sequence). V was cut by 5 bases and J by 3 bases, with 8 bases left in between.

The chain is built from TRBV7-2 and TRBJ2-3; D not certain. Trimming removed 8 bases from V and 2 bases from J, with 11 bases in between. Germline V CDR1 and CDR2: SGHTA, FQGNSA. The CDR3 is 13 amino acids. CDR3 bases: TGTGCCAGCCGAAGAGCTTCCACAGATACGCAGTATTTT. Its protein product is CASRRASTDTQYF. The complete variable domain, with remaining parts taken from reference TRBV7-2 and TRBJ2-3, reads GAGVSQSPSNKVTEKGKDVELRCDPISGHTALYWYRQSLGQGLEFLIYFQGNSAPDKSGLPSDRFSAERTGGSVSTLTIQRTQQEDSAVYLCASRRASTDTQYFGPGTRLTVL.

The CDR3 DNA follows: TGTGCCGAAAGCTTGAGGGGGAGAAGGACAGATACGCAGTATTTT. This encodes CAESLRGRRTDTQYF. The genes are TRBV5-8 and TRBJ2-3; a possible D gene is TRBD1 (6 bases). CDR3 length: 15 amino acids. V dropped 10 bases and J dropped 3 bases, with 21 bases sitting between them. CDR1 is SGHTS and CDR2 is YDEGEE in the germline V gene.

V usage is TRBV7-3 and J usage is TRBJ1-6; maybe TRBD1 (5 bases). Germline assignment: CDR1 SGHTA and CDR2 FQGTGA. This CDR3 is 14 amino acids long. Trimming removed 3 bases from V and 6 bases from J, with 9 bases in between. CDR3 nucleotide sequence: TGTGCCAGCAGCTTTGGCAGGGCTAATTCACCCCTCCACTTT. Protein product: CASSFGRANSPLHF.

The gene calls are TRBV5-1 and TRBJ2-7; maybe TRBD1 (6 bases). The germline V and J ends were trimmed by 2 bases and 1 base, with 7 bases remaining between them. This CDR3 has 13 residues. CDR1 SGHRS and CDR2 YFSETQ come from the germline V gene. CDR3 region: CASSFRGSYEQYF. The CDR3 region has the DNA TGCGCCAGCAGCTTCAGGGGATCCTACGAGCAGTACTTC.

The chain recombines TRBV6-1 with TRBJ1-3; no clear D. V was shortened by 3 bases and J by 0 bases, with 6 bases between the two germline ends. The CDR3 runs to 14 residues. Germline V lookup: CDR1 MNHNS, CDR2 SASEGT. In nucleotides, the CDR3 is TGTGCCAGCAGTGAGAAGAGCTCTGGAAACACCATATATTTT. Its translation: CASSEKSSGNTIYF.

The J gene is TRBJ2-3, the V gene TRBV5-8, with 8 bases fitting TRBD1. Germline lookup yields CDR1 SGHTS and CDR2 YDEGEE. V was clipped by 4 bases and J by 4 bases; unmatched bases: 5. CDR3 length equals 14 residues. CDR3 sequence reads: CASSLGTGADTQYF. In nucleotides, the CDR3 is TGTGCCAGCAGCCTAGGGACAGGTGCAGATACGCAGTATTTT.

The chain links TRBV7-3 to TRBJ1-6, with D possibly being TRBD1 (5 bases). V lost 6 bases, J lost 7 bases, and 13 bases lay in between. CDR1 is SGHTA, CDR2 FQGTGA, per germline. The CDR3 totals 14 residues. The CDR3: CASRTPDTNSPLHF. The CDR3 coding sequence is TGTGCCAGCAGGACCCCGGACACCAATTCACCCCTCCACTTT.

DNA of the CDR3: TGCGCCAGCAGCGGAACTAGCGGGAGTATCAATGAGCAGTTCTTC. Translated: CASSGTSGSINEQFF. The chain combines TRBV5-1 with TRBJ2-1; 11 bases are a match to TRBD2. The trim removed 4 bases at V and 6 bases at J, leaving 6 bases unmatched. This CDR3 is built from 15 residues. CDR1 and CDR2 from the germline V gene are SGHRS and YFSETQ. Full variable domain (outside the CDR3, taken from reference TRBV5-1 and TRBJ2-1): KAGVTQTPRYLIKTRGQQVTLSCSPISGHRSVSWYQQTPGQGLQFLFEYFSETQRNKGNFPGRFSGRQFSNSRSEMNVSTLELGDSALYLCASSGTSGSINEQFFGPGTRLTVL.

The V and J genes are TRBV2 and TRBJ2-7; 8 bases are a match to TRBD1. The V gene end was trimmed by 6 bases and the J gene end by 6 bases; junction bases not matched to a gene: 7. Germline CDR1 is SNHLY and CDR2 is FYNNEI. The CDR3 is 13 residues long. For the CDR3, the DNA is TGTGCCAGCAGCGGCGACAGGGGCGGCGAGCAGTACTTC. Protein product: CASSGDRGGEQYF.

V usage is TRBV11-2 and J usage is TRBJ1-4; 7 positions match TRBD1. V was clipped by 1 base and J by 4 bases; unmatched bases: 3. Germline-derived CDR1 and CDR2 are SGHAT and FQNNGV. This CDR3 region has 15 residues. Written as DNA, the CDR3 is TGTGCCAGCAGCTTAGTTGCAGGGGGTAATGAAAAACTGTTTTTT. Protein sequence: CASSLVAGGNEKLFF. Together with reference TRBV11-2 and TRBJ1-4, the CDR3 gives the full variable domain: EAGVAQSPRYKIIEKRQSVAFWCNPISGHATLYWYQQILGQGPKLLIQFQNNGVVDDSQLPKDRFSAERLKGVDSTLKIQPAKLEDSAVYLCASSLVAGGNEKLFFGSGTQLSVL.

To note about this clone: The junction departs from germline at one end; a sequencing error may be responsible. The chain recombines TRBV13 with TRBJ2-7; 8 bases agree with TRBD1. Germline CDR1 PRHDT, CDR2 FYEKMQ (reference sequence). CDR3 length equals 15 residues. Here the CDR3 reads CASSFLGQGSHEQYF. The CDR3 DNA reads TGTGCCAGCAGCTTCCTAGGACAGGGCTCCCACGAGCAGTACTTC.

The chain links TRBV7-9 to TRBJ2-4; D remains ambiguous. The CDR3 totals 16 residues. The V gene's germline CDR1 is SEHNR and CDR2 FQNEAQ (reference sequence). Trimming shortened V by 4 bases and J by 0 bases, and 13 bases separated the two germline ends. The CDR3 DNA follows: TGTGCCAGCAGCTCACCCGGACGGTTAGCCAAAAACATTCAGTACTTC. This codes for CASSSPGRLAKNIQYF.